This T cell receptor beta chain was profiled in a study of blood T cell repertoires in COVID-19. Looking at the study overall: Sites in the United States, Italy and Spain provided acute and convalescent COVID-19 samples. PBMCs, B-cell-depleted T cells, or T cells provided the cDNA or gDNA that made up the material.

Original handling: Scientists estimated how many nucleated cells there were by amplifying reference gene primers. TCRdb's copy holds only in-frame clones and misses some; the assay was immunoSEQ multiplex PCR. V and J calls and clone size are as listed in that table; D and trimming were resolved from the DNA. The sample lists about 160,000 clones; about 85% were seen once. Sequencing was carried out using peripheral blood. The sequence was obtained from a human donor with acute or convalescent COVID-19. The donor label of this sample is uncertain.

The CDR3 is CASSVDEGWEQYF. The CDR3 DNA sequence: TGTGCCAGTAGTGTTGATGAGGGATGGGAGCAGTACTTC. The chain uses TRBV19 and TRBJ2-7; possibly TRBD2 for D (5 bases). V was pared by 5 bases and J by 7 bases, with 15 bases between. This CDR3 comprises 13 residues. Looked up from germline, CDR1 is LNHDA and CDR2 is SQIVND (reference sequence). The whole variable domain, remainder taken from reference TRBV19 and TRBJ2-7, is DGGITQSPKYLFRKEGQNVTLSCEQNLNHDAMYWYRQDPGQGLRLIYYSQIVNDFQKGDIAEGYSVSREKKESFPLTVTSAQKNPTAFYLCASSVDEGWEQYFGPGTRLTVT.